The source of this TCR beta chain is a study of T cell responses to AZD1222 COVID-19 vaccine (dated by TCRdb to the early 2020s). For the wider study: A total of over 230 trial participants underwent TCR sequencing, of whom approximately 200 had received two doses of AZD1222 and approximately 25 had received two doses of the MenACWY control vaccine. Trial participants were enrolled by age into subgroups of 18-55, 56-69 and 70-plus years, and roughly 150, 30 and 60 TCR-sequenced participants, respectively, were included in these subgroups.

Comments on this clone: Its specific antigen is unknown. The sample holds no much larger clone one base away, and base qualities are not on file.

Findings and caveats that apply to the study as a whole: Nearly half of unique spike-specific TCRs reportedly recognized epitopes outside regions mutated in the B.1.351 and B.1.1.7 variants. The 56-69-year group was small, and its depth increase did not reach significance, likely because of low power. Conclusions about previously exposed vaccinees are limited because only a handful of AZD1222 recipients were SARS-CoV-2 seropositive at baseline. Because no samples from the day 14 peak response were available, repertoires could be characterized only after the peak T cell response. The whole spike protein was spanned by vaccine-associated CD4 TCRs, and dominant responses were seen in regions 160-218 and 743-854. Most participants were white British and females outnumbered males, and the authors suggested that clonal diversity may have been underestimated. Spike-specific TCR breadth and depth rose significantly after two AZD1222 doses compared with day 0 and with MenACWY recipients.

V lost 6 bases and J lost 4 bases; the stretch between them is 16 bases long. The CDR3 numbers 14 residues from cysteine through phenylalanine. Left in the record is the CDR3 DNA by itself, 42 bases read in frame from the first base. Reading the germline V gene (reference sequence) gives CDR1 GTSNPN and CDR2 SVGIG. The CDR3 regions of human TCRbeta chains were subjected to immunosequencing. Processing in the source paper ran as follows. Repertoire TCRs were matched against a reference library of SARS-CoV-2-specific TCRs generated with the MIRA antigen-specificity platform. Breadth was defined as the fraction of unique TCRs that were SARS-CoV-2-associated, and depth was defined as the fraction of total T cells that were SARS-CoV-2-associated. Each spike-specific TCR was assigned to its reactive spike region and to a CD4 or CD8 class using the MIRA data. Log10-transformed breadth and depth values were compared by one-way ANOVA with Sidak's multiple comparisons tests. TCRdb carries this immuneACCESS record with in-frame sequences only. Its versions omit some clonotypes, under half of them owing to an unresolved V gene in the studies checked, with the rest unexplained. V and J calls and clone size come straight from that table; D and trimming were deduced from the DNA. The sample table shows 66,000 or so clones, and 70% to 80% are seen once. The ten largest clones represent around 25% of the sample.

The time point label on this specimen signifies: baseline before first vaccination. The intended sense of this specimen's treatment or condition label: meningococcal conjugate vaccine given as trial control. Vaccinee samples were obtained from the UK trials COV001 and COV002, which included a single-blind randomized controlled phase 2/3 trial of AZD1222 (ChAdOx1 nCoV-19) in healthy adults. For TCRbeta chain sequencing, PBMC samples from trial participants were taken at day 0 and at day 28 after the second dose. The material sequenced was peripheral blood, taken on day 0 of MenACWY control vaccination. This receptor was taken from an adult in good health. The chain couples TRBV30 to TRBJ1-5; TRBD1 is perhaps the D gene, given 5 matching bases. In nucleotides, the sequence is TGTGCCTGCTCCATGAGCGGGGGGAATCAGCCCCAGCATTTT. The resulting protein is CACSMSGGNQPQHF.